This TCR beta chain was identified in a study of blood T cell repertoires in COVID-19. In the study overall: Sites in the United States, Italy and Spain provided acute and convalescent COVID-19 samples. Sources were T cells, B-cell-depleted T cells, or PBMCs; the material itself was cDNA or gDNA.

This clone was recorded only once. The V gene end was trimmed by 4 bases and the J gene end by 4 bases; junction bases not matched to a gene: 3. The germline V gene has CDR1 SEHNR and CDR2 FQNEAQ (reference sequence). This CDR3 contains 14 residues. In the original analysis: Amplified reference gene primers provided the basis for estimating nucleated cell counts. Assay: immunoSEQ multiplex PCR; the TCRdb copy retains only in-frame clones and omits some. Clonal size and the V and J genes are those of that table, whereas D and trimming came from the DNA. The repertoire includes 130,000 to 150,000 clones, more than 70% of them detected once, and about 11% sits in the top ten.

The chain employs TRBV7-9 and TRBJ1-2; 10 bases fit TRBD1. Specimen: peripheral blood. The receptor's source is a man aged 45-65 years with active or convalescent COVID-19. The CDR3: CASSSTGGGYGYTF. In DNA, the CDR3 is TGTGCCAGCAGCTCGACAGGGGGCGGCTATGGCTACACCTTC.